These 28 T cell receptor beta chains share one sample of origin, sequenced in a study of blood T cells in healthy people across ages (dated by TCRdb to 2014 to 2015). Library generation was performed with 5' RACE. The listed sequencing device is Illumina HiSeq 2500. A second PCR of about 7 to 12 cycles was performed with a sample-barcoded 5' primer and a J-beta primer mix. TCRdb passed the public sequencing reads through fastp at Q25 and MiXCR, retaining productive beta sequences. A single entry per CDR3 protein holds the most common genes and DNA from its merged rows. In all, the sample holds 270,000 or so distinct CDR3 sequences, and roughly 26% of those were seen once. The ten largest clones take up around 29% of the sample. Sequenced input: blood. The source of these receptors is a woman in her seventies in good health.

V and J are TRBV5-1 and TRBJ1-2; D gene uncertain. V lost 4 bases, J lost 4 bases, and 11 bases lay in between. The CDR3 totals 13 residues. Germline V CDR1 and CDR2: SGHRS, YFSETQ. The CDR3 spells CASSRDEGYGYTF. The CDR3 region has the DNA TGCGCCAGCAGCCGCGACGAGGGCTATGGCTACACCTTC.

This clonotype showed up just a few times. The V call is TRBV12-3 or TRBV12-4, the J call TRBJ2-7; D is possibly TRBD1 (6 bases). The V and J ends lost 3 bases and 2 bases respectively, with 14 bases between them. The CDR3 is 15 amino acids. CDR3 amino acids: CASSFGDTQTYEQYF. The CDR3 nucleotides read TGTGCCAGCAGTTTTGGGGACACGCAGACCTACGAGCAGTACTTC.

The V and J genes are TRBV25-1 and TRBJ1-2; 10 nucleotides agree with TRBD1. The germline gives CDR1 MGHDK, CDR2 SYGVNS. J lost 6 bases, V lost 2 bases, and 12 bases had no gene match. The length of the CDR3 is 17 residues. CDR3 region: CASSEGGQGTLWDGYTF. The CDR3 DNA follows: TGTGCCAGCAGTGAAGGGGGACAGGGGACCCTCTGGGATGGCTACACCTTC.

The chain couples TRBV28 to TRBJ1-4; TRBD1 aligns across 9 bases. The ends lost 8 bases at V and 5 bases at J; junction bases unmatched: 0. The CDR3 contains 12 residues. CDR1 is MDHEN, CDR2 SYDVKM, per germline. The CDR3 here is CASGQGNEKLFF. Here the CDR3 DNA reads TGTGCCAGCGGACAGGGGAATGAAAAACTGTTTTTT.

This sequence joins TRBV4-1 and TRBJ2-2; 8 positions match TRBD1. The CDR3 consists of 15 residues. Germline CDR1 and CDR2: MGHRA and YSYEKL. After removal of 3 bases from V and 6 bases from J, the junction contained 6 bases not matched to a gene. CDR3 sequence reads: CASSHPGQDPGELFF. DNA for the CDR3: TGCGCCAGCAGCCACCCGGGACAGGACCCCGGGGAGCTGTTTTTT.

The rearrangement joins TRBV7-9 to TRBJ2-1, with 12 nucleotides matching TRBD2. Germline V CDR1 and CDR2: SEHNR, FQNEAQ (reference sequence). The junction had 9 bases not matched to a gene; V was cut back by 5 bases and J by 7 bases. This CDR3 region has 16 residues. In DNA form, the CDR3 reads TGTGCCAGCAGCCCGTGGACTAGCGGGAAGGCGAATGAGCAGTTCTTC. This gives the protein CASSPWTSGKANEQFF.

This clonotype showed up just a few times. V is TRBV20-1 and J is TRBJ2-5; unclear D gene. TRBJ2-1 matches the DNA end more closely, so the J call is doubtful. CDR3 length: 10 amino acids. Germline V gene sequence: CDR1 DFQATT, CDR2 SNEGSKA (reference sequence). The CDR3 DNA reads TGCAGTGCTAACCGCGGTGAGCAGTTCTTC. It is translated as CSANRGEQFF.

CDR3 amino acids: CASTYLPKIRGPTEAFF. The CDR3 region has the DNA TGTGCCAGCACCTACCTACCCAAGATCAGAGGGCCCACTGAAGCTTTCTTT. V is TRBV6-2 or TRBV6-3 and J is TRBJ1-1, with unresolved D. V was cut by 7 bases and J by 4 bases, with 25 bases left in between. This CDR3 has 17 amino acids. CDR1 is MNHEY and CDR2 is SVGEGT in the germline V gene.

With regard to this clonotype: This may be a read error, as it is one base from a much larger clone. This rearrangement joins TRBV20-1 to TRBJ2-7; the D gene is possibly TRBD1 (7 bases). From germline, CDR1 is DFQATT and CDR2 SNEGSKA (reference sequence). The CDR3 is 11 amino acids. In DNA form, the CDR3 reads TGCAGCGCGGGACAGACCTACGAGCAGTACTTC. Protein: CSAGQTYEQYF.

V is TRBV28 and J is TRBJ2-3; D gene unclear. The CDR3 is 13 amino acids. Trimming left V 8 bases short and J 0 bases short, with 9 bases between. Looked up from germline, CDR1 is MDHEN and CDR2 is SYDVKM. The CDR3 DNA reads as TGTGCCAGCCAGGCTACTAGCACAGATACGCAGTATTTT. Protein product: CASQATSTDTQYF.

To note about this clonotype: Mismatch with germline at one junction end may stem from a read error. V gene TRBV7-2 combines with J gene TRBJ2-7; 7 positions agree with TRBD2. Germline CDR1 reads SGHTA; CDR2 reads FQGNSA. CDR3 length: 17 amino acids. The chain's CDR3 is CASSLGVGLAEVYEQCF. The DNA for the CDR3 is TGTGCCAGCAGCTTAGGGGTAGGCCTAGCGGAAGTCTACGAGCAGTGCTTC.

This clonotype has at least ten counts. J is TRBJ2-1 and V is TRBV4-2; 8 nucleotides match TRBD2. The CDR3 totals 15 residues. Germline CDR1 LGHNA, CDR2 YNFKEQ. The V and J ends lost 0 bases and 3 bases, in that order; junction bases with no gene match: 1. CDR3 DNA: TGTGCCAGCAGCCAAGAACTAGCGGACTACAATGAGCAGTTCTTC. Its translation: CASSQELADYNEQFF.

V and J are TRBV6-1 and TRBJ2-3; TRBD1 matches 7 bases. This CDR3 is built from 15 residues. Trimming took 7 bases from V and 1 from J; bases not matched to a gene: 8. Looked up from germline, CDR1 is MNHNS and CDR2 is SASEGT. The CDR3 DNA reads TGTGCCAGCACCCAGCCGGGACAGCGCACAGATACGCAGTATTTT. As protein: CASTQPGQRTDTQYF.

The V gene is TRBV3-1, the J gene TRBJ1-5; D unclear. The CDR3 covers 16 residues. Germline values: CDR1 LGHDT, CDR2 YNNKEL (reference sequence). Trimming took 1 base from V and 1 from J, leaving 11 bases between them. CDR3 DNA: TGTGCCAGCAGCCAAGGCCCGAACAGAAGCAATCAGCCCCAGCATTTT. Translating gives CASSQGPNRSNQPQHF.

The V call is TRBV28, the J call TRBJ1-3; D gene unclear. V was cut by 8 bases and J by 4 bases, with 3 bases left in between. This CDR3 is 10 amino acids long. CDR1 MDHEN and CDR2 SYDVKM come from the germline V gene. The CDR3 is CASGGNTIYF. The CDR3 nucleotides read TGTGCCAGCGGAGGAAACACCATATATTTT.

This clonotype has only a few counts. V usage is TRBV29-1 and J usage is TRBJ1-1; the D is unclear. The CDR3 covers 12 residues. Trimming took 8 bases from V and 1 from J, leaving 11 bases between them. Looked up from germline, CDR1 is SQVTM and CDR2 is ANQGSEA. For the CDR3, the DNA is TGCAGCCTTCAGGTCTCGAACACTGAAGCTTTCTTT. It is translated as CSLQVSNTEAFF.

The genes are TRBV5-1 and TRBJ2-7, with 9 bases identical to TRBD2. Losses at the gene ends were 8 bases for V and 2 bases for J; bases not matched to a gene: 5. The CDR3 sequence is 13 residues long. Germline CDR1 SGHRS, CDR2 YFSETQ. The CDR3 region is CARTTSGTYEQYF. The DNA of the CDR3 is TGCGCCAGGACGACTAGCGGTACCTACGAGCAGTACTTC.

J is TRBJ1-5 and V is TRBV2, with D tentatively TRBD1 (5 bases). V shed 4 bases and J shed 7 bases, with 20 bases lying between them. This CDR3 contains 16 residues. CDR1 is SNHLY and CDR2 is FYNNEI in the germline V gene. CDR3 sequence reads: CASSAMGDAEGQPQHF. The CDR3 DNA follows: TGTGCCAGCAGTGCAATGGGGGACGCGGAAGGGCAGCCCCAGCATTTT.

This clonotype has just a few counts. The CDR3 sequence: CASSAGPTGETQYF. The DNA for the CDR3 is TGTGCCAGCTCCGCGGGGCCCACAGGGGAGACCCAGTACTTC. The V and J genes are TRBV7-2 and TRBJ2-5; D is tentatively TRBD1 or TRBD2 (6 bases each). CDR1 and CDR2 from the germline V gene are SGHTA and FQGNSA. V was pared by 8 bases and J by 5 bases, with 18 bases between. The CDR3 sequence is 14 residues long.

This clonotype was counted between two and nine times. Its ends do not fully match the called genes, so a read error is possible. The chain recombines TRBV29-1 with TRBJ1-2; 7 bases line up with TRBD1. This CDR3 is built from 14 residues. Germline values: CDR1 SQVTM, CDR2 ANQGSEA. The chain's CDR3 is CSVEGDRDRLGYTF. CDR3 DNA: TGCAGCGTGGAAGGGGACAGAGACCGGTTAGGCTACACCTTC.

The CDR3 spells CASALGTGVLCGANVLTF. CDR3 nucleotides: TGTGCCAGCGCGCTGGGGACAGGGGTCCTGTGCGGGGCCAACGTCCTGACTTTC. This chain connects TRBV28 to TRBJ2-6; 10 bases are shared with TRBD1. Germline-derived CDR1 and CDR2 are MDHEN and SYDVKM. CDR3 length: 18 amino acids. V gave up 8 bases and J gave up 4 bases; unmatched junction bases: 14.

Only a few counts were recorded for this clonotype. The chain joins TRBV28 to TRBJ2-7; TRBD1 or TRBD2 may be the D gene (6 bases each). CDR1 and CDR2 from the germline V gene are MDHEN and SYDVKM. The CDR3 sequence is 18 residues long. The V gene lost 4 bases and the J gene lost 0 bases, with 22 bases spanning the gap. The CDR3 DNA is TGTGCCAGCAGTTACCCCTCGACAGGTCGGGGGATCTCCTACGAGCAGTACTTC. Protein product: CASSYPSTGRGISYEQYF.

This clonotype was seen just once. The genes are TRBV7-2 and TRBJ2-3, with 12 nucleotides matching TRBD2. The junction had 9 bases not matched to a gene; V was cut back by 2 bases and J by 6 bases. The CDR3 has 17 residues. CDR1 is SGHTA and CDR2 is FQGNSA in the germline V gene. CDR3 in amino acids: CASSLKLAGGQGDTQYF. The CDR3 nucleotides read TGTGCCAGCAGCTTAAAGCTAGCGGGGGGGCAAGGGGATACGCAGTATTTT.

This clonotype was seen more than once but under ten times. This CDR3 is CSVYGERETQYF. The CDR3 DNA sequence: TGCAGCGTCTACGGGGAAAGAGAGACCCAGTACTTC. The chain couples TRBV29-1 to TRBJ2-5; possible D gene TRBD2, 5 bases. This CDR3 comprises 12 residues. CDR1 SQVTM and CDR2 ANQGSEA come from the germline V gene. The V and J ends lost 6 bases and 4 bases respectively, with 12 bases between them.

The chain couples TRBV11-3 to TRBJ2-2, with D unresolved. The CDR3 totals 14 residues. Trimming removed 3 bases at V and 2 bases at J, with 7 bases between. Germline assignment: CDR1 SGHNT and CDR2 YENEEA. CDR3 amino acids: CASSFTTNTGELFF. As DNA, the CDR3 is TGTGCCAGCAGCTTTACTACCAACACCGGGGAGCTGTTTTTT. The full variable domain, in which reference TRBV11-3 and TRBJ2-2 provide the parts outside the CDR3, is EAGVVQSPRYKIIEKKQPVAFWCNPISGHNTLYWYLQNLGQGPELLIRYENEEAVDDSQLPKDRFSAERLKGVDSTLKIQPAELGDSAVYLCASSFTTNTGELFFGEGSRLTVL.

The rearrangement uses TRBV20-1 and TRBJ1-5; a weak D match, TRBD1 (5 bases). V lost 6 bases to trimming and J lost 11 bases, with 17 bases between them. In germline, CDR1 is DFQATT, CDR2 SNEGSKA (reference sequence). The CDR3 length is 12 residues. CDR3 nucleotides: TGCAGTGCGACCGGACCGGGGGAAACCCAGCATTTT. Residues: CSATGPGETQHF.

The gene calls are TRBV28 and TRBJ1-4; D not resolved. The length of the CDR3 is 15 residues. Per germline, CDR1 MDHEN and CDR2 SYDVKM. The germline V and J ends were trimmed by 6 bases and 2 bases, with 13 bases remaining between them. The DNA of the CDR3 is TGTGCCAGCAGACCTGGAGGGATGACTAATGAAAAACTGTTTTTT. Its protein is CASRPGGMTNEKLFF.

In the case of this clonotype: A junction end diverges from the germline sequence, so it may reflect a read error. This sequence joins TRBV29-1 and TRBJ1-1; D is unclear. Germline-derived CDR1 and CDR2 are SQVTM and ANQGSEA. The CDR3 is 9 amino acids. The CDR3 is CSVAGSTVF. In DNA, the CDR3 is TGCAGCGTTGCCGGGAGCACTGTCTTT.